These T cell receptor beta chains were read from a single sample in a study of memory CD4+ T cells and cytomegalovirus serostatus. Sequencing was performed with immunoSEQ multiplex PCR; in TCRdb, only in-frame clones are kept and a portion is missing. This sample has tens of thousands of clones, with roughly 81% found just once. The sequenced material came from memory CD4+ T cells from blood. The receptors originated from an adult in good health and CMV-seronegative. Each CDR3 is given with its conserved first and last residue. Each record gives: CDR3 length, V gene, clone size, D gene, J gene, CDR3 DNA, CDR3 protein. D genes are given only for firm matches. Clone size is given for some rows only: seen once, a few or many times, or a class if the clone is expanded.

>13|TRBV7-3|NA|NA|TRBJ2-1
TGTGCCAGCAGCCCTGGCTCCTACAATGAGCAGTTCTTC
CASSPGSYNEQFF
>15|TRBV28|few|NA|TRBJ1-5
TGTGCCAGCAGCTCCTTGGGGGGGGAGGCTCAGCCCCAGCATTTT
CASSSLGGEAQPQHF
>15|TRBV5-4|NA|TRBD1|TRBJ2-2
TGTGCCAGTGGAGAACAGGGGGTGGCCACCGGGGAGCTGTTTTTT
CASGEQGVATGELFF
>14|TRBV11-3|NA|TRBD1|TRBJ2-7
TGTGCCAGCAGCAAGGAGACAGGGTCCTACGAGCAGTACTTC
CASSKETGSYEQYF
>13|TRBV6-1|NA|NA|TRBJ1-1
TGTGCCAGCAGACTACAGGGGAACACTGAAGCTTTCTTT
CASRLQGNTEAFF
>13|TRBV6-5|once|NA|TRBJ1-5
TGTGCCAGCAGTTACTCGGTCTCCCAGCCCCAGCATTTT
CASSYSVSQPQHF
>14|TRBV27|NA|NA|TRBJ2-7
TGTGCCAGCTCGTCGGGCGGGGTGTACTACGAGCAGTACTTC
CASSSGGVYYEQYF
>15|TRBV5-5|NA|NA|TRBJ1-5
TGTGCCAGCAGCCTGGGCCCCTTTGGCAATCAGCCCCAGCATTTT
CASSLGPFGNQPQHF
>15|TRBV2|NA|NA|TRBJ2-7
TGTGCCAGCAGGGCCCGGGACTTGGACGTCCACGAGCAGTACTTC
CASRARDLDVHEQYF
>13|TRBV29-1|NA|NA|TRBJ1-2
TGCAGCGTTGAGCCCCAGGGTGGCTATGGCTACACCTTC
CSVEPQGGYGYTF
>15|TRBV4-2|NA|NA|TRBJ2-1
TGTGCCAGCAGCCAAGAAACGGTCTCCTACAATGAGCAGTTCTTC
CASSQETVSYNEQFF
>14|TRBV6-1|NA|NA|TRBJ2-7
TGTGCCAGCAGTCCAGGGGCCTACTCCTACGAGCAGTACTTC
CASSPGAYSYEQYF
>10|TRBV7-9|NA|NA|TRBJ2-6
TGTGCCAGCAGCTCGGGCGTCCTGACTTTC
CASSSGVLTF
>16|TRBV14|NA|TRBD1|TRBJ1-1
TGTGCCAGCAGCCAAAGGACAGGGATGATGAACACTGAAGCTTTCTTT
CASSQRTGMMNTEAFF
>11|TRBV12-5|NA|NA|TRBJ2-7
TGTGCTAGTGGTTCCAACTACGAGCAGTACTTC
CASGSNYEQYF
>16|TRBV14|NA|TRBD2|TRBJ2-1
TGTGCCAGCAGCCCGTATCGCGGGAGCTCCTACAATGAGCAGTTCTTC
CASSPYRGSSYNEQFF
>15|TRBV30|NA|NA|TRBJ1-2
TGTGCCTGGGCAGGGGTAGGGAGAAATAACTATGGCTACACCTTC
CAWAGVGRNNYGYTF
>15|TRBV19|NA|NA|TRBJ1-1
TGTGCCACTTACCAGGGGTATGGAATGAACACTGAAGCTTTCTTT
CATYQGYGMNTEAFF
>17|TRBV30|NA|NA|TRBJ2-2
TGTGCCTGGAGTGTACCGTCTGAGGCCGTAACCACCGGGGAGCTGTTTTTT
CAWSVPSEAVTTGELFF
>14|TRBV5-1|NA|NA|TRBJ1-1
TGCGCCAGCAGCTTAGCGGTTGTGAACACTGAAGCTTTCTTT
CASSLAVVNTEAFF
>22|TRBV5-1|NA|TRBD2|TRBJ2-2
TGCGCCAGCAGCTTTCGTGGACAGGCGTTTCCGGGACTAGCGGGAAACACCGGGGAGCTGTTTTTT
CASSFRGQAFPGLAGNTGELFF
>12|TRBV5-5|NA|NA|TRBJ2-5
TGTGCCAGCAGCTTCCCGGGGGAGACCCAGTACTTC
CASSFPGETQYF
>19|TRBV4-2|NA|NA|TRBJ2-3
TGTGCCAGCAGCCAAGAGAGAGAATTCTTTACGCGTCAAAGGGATACGCAGTATTTT
CASSQEREFFTRQRDTQYF
>16|TRBV4-1|few|NA|TRBJ1-1
TGCGCCAGCAGCCGCAGCCAGGGGAGTCTCATGACTGAAGCTTTCTTT
CASSRSQGSLMTEAFF
>12|TRBV5-1|NA|TRBD1|TRBJ1-1
TGCGCCAGCAGCCCGGGACAGGGAGGCGCTTTCTTT
CASSPGQGGAFF
>15|TRBV5-1|many|NA|TRBJ2-1
TGCGCCAGCAGCTTTGATCAAGGGCTCTACAATGAGCAGTTCTTC
CASSFDQGLYNEQFF
>13|TRBV6-5|NA|NA|TRBJ1-2
TGTGCCAGCAGGCGCCAGGGGATTCGGGGCTACACCTTC
CASRRQGIRGYTF
>14|TRBV6-1|NA|NA|TRBJ2-7
TGTGCCAGCAGTGTTTCGCTGAAAACCTACGAGCAGTACTTC
CASSVSLKTYEQYF
>15|TRBV28|NA|TRBD1|TRBJ2-2
TGTGCCAGCAGTTTAATGACAGGGGCCACCGGGGAGCTGTTTTTT
CASSLMTGATGELFF
>15|TRBV15|once|NA|TRBJ2-1
TGTGCCACCAGCGGGGGACCTCTCAGGGGCAATGAGCAGTTCTTC
CATSGGPLRGNEQFF
>16|TRBV30|NA|NA|TRBJ1-1
TGTGCCTGGAGGGTGGGGGGCGCGAGGATGAACACTGAAGCTTTCTTT
CAWRVGGARMNTEAFF